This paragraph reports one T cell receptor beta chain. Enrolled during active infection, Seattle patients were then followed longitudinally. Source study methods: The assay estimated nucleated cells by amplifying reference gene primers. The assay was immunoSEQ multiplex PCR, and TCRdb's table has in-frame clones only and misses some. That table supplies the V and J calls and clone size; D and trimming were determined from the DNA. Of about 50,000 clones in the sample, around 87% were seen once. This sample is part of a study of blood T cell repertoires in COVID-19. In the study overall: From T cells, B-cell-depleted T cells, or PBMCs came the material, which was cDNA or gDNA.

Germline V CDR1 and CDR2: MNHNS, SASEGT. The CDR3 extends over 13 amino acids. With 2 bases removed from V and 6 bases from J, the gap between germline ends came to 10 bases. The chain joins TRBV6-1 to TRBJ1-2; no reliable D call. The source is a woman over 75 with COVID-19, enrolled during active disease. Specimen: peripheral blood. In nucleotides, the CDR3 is TGTGCCAGCAGTGAAAATAGAAATGATGGCTACACCTTC. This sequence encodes CASSENRNDGYTF.